Sequencing of this T cell receptor beta chain was carried out in a study of OX40 agonist ivuxolimab in advanced cancers. The wider study: Dose-escalation patients suffered from hepatocellular carcinoma, melanoma, renal cell or head and neck cancer.

Germline V gene sequence: CDR1 LGHNA, CDR2 YSLEER. CDR3 length: 15 amino acids. V gave up 0 bases and J gave up 4 bases, with 12 bases separating them. On cycle 4 day 1 and cycle 7 day 1, as well as at baseline, blood was sampled. Study-wide results and limits: Part of the nonresponder group also had normalized T-cell clonal expansion that was low. CD4+ and CD8+ T cells in blood underwent clonal expansion by week 6 at 0.1 to 3.0 mg/kg.

Generated by immunoSEQ multiplex PCR, the TCRdb table keeps only in-frame clones and is missing some. This repertoire shows some 42,000 clones, around 84% found once; its top ten account for 20% to 25%. Comment on this clone: Its antigen is unknown.

The chain joins TRBV4-3 to TRBJ1-1; D perhaps matches TRBD1 (6 bases). The source of this sequence is an adult with an advanced solid tumor such as melanoma, head and neck, liver or kidney cancer. The starting material was CD4+ or CD8+ T cells sorted from blood, obtained in a trial of the OX40 agonist ivuxolimab. DNA for the CDR3: TGCGCCAGCAGCCAAGATGGGGGCAGGGGCACTGAAGCTTTCTTT. The encoded protein is CASSQDGGRGTEAFF.